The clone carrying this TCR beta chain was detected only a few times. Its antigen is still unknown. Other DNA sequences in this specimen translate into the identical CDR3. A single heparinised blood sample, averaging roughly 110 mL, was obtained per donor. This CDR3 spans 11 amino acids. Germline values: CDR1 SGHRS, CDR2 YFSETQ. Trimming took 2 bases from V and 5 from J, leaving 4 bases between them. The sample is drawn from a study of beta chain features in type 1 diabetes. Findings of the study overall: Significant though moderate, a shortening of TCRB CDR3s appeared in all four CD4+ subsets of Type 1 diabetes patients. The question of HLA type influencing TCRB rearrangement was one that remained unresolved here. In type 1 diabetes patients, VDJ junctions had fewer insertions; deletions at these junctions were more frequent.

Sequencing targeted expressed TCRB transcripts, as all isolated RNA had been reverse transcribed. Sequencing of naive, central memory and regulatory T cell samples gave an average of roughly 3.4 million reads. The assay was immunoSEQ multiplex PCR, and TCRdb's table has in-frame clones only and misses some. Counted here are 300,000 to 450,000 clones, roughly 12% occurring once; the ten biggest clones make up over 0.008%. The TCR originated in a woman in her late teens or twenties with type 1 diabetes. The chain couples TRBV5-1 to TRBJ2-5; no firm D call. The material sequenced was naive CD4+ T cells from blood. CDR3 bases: TGCGCCAGCAGCTTCGGGGAGACCCAGTACTTC. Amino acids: CASSFGETQYF.